The source of this T cell receptor beta chain is a study of beta chain features in type 1 diabetes. Study at large: Taken together, all samples contributed 107,917,701 examined sorted cells.

Germline V gene lookup returns CDR1 MNHNY and CDR2 SVGAGI (reference sequence). This CDR3 contains 10 residues. Trimming stripped 6 bases from V and 12 bases from J, with 9 bases between. The entirety of the isolated RNA underwent reverse transcription, so expressed TCRB transcripts were sequenced. Sequencing used immunoSEQ multiplex PCR; TCRdb keeps in-frame clones, though not all of them. Among about half a million clones, around 10% were seen once, and the ten largest hold approximately 0.045%. A CD45RO/CCR7/CD25/CD127/CD95/CD27 panel sorted naive, central memory, regulatory and stem cell-like memory CD4+ cells. This clone has only a few counts. Its antigen is undetermined. General study points: VDJ junctions sequenced from type 1 diabetes patients showed fewer insertions and more deletions. Patients' naive, central memory and regulatory TCRB repertoires appeared more alike than those of healthy donors.

What was sequenced was naive CD4+ T cells from blood. This clonotype originated in a woman younger than 35 in good health. This chain uses TRBV6-6 with TRBJ2-1; D not certain. The CDR3 spells CASRAARQFF. CDR3 in DNA: TGTGCCAGCAGGGCGGCCAGGCAGTTCTTC.